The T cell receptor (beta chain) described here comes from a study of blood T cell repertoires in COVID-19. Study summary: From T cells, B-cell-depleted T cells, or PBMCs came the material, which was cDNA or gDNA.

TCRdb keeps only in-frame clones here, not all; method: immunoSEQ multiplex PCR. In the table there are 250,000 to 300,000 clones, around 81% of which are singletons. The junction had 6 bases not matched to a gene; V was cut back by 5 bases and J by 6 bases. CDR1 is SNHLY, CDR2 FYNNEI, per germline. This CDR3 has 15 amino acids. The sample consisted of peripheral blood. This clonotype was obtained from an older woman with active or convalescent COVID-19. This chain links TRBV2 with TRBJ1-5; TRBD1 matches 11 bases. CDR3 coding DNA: TGTGCCAGCAGTTGGACAGGGGGCGAGGGTCAGCCCCAGCATTTT. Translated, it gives CASSWTGGEGQPQHF.